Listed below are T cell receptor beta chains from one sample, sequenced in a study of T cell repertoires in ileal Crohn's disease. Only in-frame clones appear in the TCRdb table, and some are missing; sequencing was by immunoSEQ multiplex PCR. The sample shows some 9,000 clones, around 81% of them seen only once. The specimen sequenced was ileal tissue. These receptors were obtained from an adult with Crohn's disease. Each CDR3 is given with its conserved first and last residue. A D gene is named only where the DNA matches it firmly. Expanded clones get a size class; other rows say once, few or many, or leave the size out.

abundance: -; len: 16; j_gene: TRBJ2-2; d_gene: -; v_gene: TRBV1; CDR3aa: CTSSDQRGGRTGELFF; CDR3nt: TGCACCAGCAGCGACCAGCGGGGGGGCCGCACCGGGGAGCTGTTTTTT
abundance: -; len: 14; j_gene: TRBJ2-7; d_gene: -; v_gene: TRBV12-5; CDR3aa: CASLATGESYEQYF; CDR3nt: TGTGCTAGCCTGGCGACAGGAGAGAGCTACGAGCAGTACTTC
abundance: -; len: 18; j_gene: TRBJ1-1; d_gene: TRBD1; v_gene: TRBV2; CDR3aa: CASSGLEGVTGGGTEAFF; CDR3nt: TGTGCCAGCAGTGGACTGGAGGGGGTGACAGGGGGCGGCACTGAAGCTTTCTTT
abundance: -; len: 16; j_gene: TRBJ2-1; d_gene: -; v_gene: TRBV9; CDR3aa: CASSVASASRYNEQFF; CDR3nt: TGTGCCAGCAGCGTAGCTTCGGCTAGTCGTTACAATGAGCAGTTCTTC
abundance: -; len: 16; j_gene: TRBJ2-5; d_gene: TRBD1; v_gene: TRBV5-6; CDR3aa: CASSSRQGGAQETQYF; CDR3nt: TGTGCCAGCAGCTCGCGACAGGGTGGGGCTCAAGAGACCCAGTACTTC
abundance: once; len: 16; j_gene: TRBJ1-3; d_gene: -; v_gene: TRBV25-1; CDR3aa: CASSEWGGLSGNTIYF; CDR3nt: TGTGCCAGCAGTGAATGGGGGGGCCTCTCTGGAAACACCATATATTTT
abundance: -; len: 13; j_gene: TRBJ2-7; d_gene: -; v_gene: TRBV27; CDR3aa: CASSLGGRYEQYF; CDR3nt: TGTGCCAGCAGTTTAGGGGGGAGATACGAGCAGTACTTC
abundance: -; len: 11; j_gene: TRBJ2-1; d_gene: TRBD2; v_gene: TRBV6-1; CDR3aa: CASKTGTTQFF; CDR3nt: TGTGCCAGCAAGACCGGGACTACGCAGTTCTTC
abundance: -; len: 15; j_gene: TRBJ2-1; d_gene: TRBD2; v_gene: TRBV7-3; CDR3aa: CASSSGLAWDNEQFF; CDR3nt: TGTGCCAGCAGCTCCGGACTAGCGTGGGACAATGAGCAGTTCTTC
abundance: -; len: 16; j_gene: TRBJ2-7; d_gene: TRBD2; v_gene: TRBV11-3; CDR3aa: CASSITRLAGDYEQYF; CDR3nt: TGTGCCAGCAGCATAACTCGCCTAGCGGGGGATTACGAGCAGTACTTC
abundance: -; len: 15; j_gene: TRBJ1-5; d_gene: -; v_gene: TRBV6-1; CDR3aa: CASSEATGGGQPQHF; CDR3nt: TGTGCCAGCAGTGAAGCGACGGGGGGGGGTCAGCCCCAGCATTTT
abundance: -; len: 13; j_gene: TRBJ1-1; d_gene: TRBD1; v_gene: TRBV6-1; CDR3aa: CASFRDSYTEAFF; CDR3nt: TGTGCCAGTTTCCGGGACAGTTACACTGAAGCTTTCTTT
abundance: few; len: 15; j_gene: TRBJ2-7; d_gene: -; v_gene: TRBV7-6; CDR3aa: CASSQSDRSSYEQYF; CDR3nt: TGTGCCAGCAGTCAGAGCGACAGGAGCTCCTACGAGCAGTACTTC
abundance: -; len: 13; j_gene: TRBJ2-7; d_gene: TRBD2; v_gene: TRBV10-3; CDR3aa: CAISRGEAYEQYF; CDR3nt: TGTGCCATCAGCCGGGGGGAGGCCTACGAGCAGTACTTC
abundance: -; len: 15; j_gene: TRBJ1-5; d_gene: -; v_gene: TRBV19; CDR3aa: CASSIGGGWGQPQHF; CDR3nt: TGTGCCAGTAGTATAGGTGGGGGCTGGGGCCAGCCCCAGCATTTT
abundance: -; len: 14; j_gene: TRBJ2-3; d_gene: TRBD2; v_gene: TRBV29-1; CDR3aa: CSVDRLAGTDTQYF; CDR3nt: TGCAGCGTTGATAGACTAGCGGGGACAGATACGCAGTATTTT
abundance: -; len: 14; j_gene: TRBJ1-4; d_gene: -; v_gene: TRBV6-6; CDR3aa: CASSRTRGGEKLFF; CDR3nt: TGTGCCAGCAGTCGTACACGGGGTGGGGAAAAACTGTTTTTT
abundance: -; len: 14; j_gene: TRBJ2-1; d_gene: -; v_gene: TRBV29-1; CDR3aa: CSVQGASSYNEQFF; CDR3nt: TGCAGCGTTCAGGGTGCGAGCTCCTACAATGAGCAGTTCTTC
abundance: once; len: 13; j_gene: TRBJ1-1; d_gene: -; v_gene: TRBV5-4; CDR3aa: CASSSRTAPEAFF; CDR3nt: TGTGCCAGCAGCTCCCGGACAGCCCCTGAAGCTTTCTTT
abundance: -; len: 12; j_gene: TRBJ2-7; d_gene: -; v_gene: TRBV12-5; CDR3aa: CASGWGTYEQYF; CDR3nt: TGTGCTAGTGGATGGGGCACCTACGAGCAGTACTTC
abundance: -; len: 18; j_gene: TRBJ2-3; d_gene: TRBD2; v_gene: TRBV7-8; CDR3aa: CASSSTVAGGAVTDTQYF; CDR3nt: TGTGCCAGCAGCTCCACTGTGGCGGGGGGGGCCGTGACAGATACGCAGTATTTT
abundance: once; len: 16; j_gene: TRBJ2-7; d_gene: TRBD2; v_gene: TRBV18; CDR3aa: CASSPMTGTSGDEQYF; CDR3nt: TGTGCCAGCTCACCGATGACCGGGACTAGCGGGGACGAGCAGTACTTC
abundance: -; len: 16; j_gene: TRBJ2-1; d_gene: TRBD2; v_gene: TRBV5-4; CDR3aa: CASSPSGGAFSNEQFF; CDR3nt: TGTGCCAGCAGTCCTAGCGGGGGGGCTTTCTCCAATGAGCAGTTCTTC
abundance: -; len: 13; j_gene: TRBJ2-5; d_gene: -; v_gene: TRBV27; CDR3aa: CASSSSGWETQYF; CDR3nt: TGTGCCAGCAGTTCCTCGGGTTGGGAGACCCAGTACTTC
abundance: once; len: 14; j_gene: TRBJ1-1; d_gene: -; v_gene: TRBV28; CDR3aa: CASNPGRAGAEAFF; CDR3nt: TGTGCCAGCAACCCTGGACGGGCGGGAGCTGAAGCTTTCTTT
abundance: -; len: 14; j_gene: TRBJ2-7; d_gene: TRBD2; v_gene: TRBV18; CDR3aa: CASSPERGVYEQYF; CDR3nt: TGTGCCAGCTCACCTGAGCGGGGGGTCTACGAGCAGTACTTC
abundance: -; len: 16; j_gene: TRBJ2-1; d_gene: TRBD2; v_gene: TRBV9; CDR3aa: CASSVSAGGPYNEQFF; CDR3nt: TGTGCCAGCAGCGTAAGCGCGGGGGGGCCCTACAATGAGCAGTTCTTC
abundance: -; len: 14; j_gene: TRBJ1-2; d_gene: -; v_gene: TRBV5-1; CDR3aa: CASSLGGINYGYTF; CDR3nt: TGCGCCAGCAGCTTGGGAGGCATCAACTATGGCTACACCTTC
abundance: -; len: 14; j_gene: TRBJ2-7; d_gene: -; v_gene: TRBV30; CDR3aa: CAWSSRRAGYEQYF; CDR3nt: TGTGCCTGGAGTTCGCGGCGGGCGGGGTACGAGCAGTACTTC
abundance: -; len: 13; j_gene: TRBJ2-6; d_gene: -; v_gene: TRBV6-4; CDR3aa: CASSSSGANVLTF; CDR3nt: TGTGCCAGCAGCAGCTCTGGGGCCAACGTCCTGACTTTC
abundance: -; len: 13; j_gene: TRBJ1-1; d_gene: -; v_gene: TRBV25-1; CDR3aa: CASATAGNTEAFF; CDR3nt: TGTGCCAGTGCGACAGCCGGGAACACTGAAGCTTTCTTT
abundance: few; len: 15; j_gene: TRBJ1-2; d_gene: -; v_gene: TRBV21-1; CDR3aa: CASSKARGDTMGYTF; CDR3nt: TGTGCCAGCAGCAAAGCGCGGGGGGACACGATGGGCTACACCTTC
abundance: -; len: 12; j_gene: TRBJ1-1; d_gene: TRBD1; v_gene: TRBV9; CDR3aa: CASSPGQGKAFF; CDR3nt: TGTGCCAGCAGCCCTGGACAGGGGAAAGCTTTCTTT
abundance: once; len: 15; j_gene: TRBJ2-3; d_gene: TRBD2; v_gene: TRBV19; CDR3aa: CASSVTSGRTDTQYF; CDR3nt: TGTGCCAGTAGTGTAACTAGCGGGAGGACAGATACGCAGTATTTT
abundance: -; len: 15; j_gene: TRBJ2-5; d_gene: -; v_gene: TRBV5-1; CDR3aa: CASSFEGPFEETQYF; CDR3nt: TGCGCCAGCAGCTTCGAGGGCCCTTTCGAGGAGACCCAGTACTTC
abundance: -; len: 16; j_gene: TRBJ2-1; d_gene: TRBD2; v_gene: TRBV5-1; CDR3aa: CASSLVGLAGVNEQFF; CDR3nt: TGCGCCAGCAGCTTGGTAGGGCTAGCGGGAGTAAATGAGCAGTTCTTC
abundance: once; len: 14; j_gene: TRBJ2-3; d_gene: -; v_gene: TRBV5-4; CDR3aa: CASSLGAGVNTQYF; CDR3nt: TGTGCCAGCAGCTTGGGCGCAGGGGTGAATACGCAGTATTTT
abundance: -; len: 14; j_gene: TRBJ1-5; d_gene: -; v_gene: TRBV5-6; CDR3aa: CASSLQGIDQPQHF; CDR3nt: TGTGCCAGCAGCTTGCAGGGTATTGATCAGCCCCAGCATTTT
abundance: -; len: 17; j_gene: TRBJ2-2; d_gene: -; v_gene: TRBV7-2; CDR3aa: CASSKQGGGGGHPELFF; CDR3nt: TGTGCCAGCAGCAAACAAGGGGGCGGAGGGGGCCACCCGGAGCTGTTTTTT
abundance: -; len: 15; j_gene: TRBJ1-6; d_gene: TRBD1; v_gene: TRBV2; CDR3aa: CASSGPGGAGSPLHF; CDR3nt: TGTGCCAGCAGTGGGCCAGGGGGCGCGGGTTCACCCCTCCACTTT
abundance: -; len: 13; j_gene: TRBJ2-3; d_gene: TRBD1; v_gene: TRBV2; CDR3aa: CARRDRDTDTQYF; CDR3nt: TGTGCCCGCCGGGACAGGGATACAGATACGCAGTATTTT
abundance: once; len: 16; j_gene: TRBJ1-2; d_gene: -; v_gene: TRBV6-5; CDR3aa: CASSYGRRNLNYGYTF; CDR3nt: TGTGCCAGCAGTTACGGGAGGCGGAACCTTAACTATGGCTACACCTTC